These T cell receptor beta chains were read from a single sample in a study of cytomegalovirus exposure and HLA in healthy donors. The data were produced by immunoSEQ multiplex PCR, yet TCRdb's version contains in-frame clones alone and is incomplete. The sample contains about 89,000 clones, about 89% of which appear only once. Sequencing was performed on PBMCs. These receptors all come from a man aged 25-45 years in good health and CMV-seropositive. The CDR3 runs from the conserved cysteine through the conserved F or W. The order of the fields is clone size, J gene, V gene, CDR3 length, D gene, CDR3 protein, CDR3 DNA. The D gene is left open where the match is weak. Some rows mark clone size as missing; the rest say once, few, many or name a class of expanded clone.

- TRBJ1-1 TRBV2 12 TRBD1 CASHRGNTEAFF TGCGCCAGCCACAGGGGGAACACTGAAGCTTTCTTT
- TRBJ2-1 TRBV19 16 TRBD2 CASSMAGLAGELEQFF TGTGCCAGTAGTATGGCGGGACTAGCGGGAGAACTTGAGCAGTTCTTC
- TRBJ2-1 TRBV29-1 15 - CSVQRGGGSYNEQFF TGCAGCGTCCAAAGGGGGGGTGGTTCCTACAATGAGCAGTTCTTC
- TRBJ1-1 TRBV10-3 13 TRBD1 CAFRTGMNTEAFF TGTGCCTTTCGGACAGGGATGAACACTGAAGCTTTCTTT
few TRBJ2-7 TRBV10-1 15 - CASSDHRDKTYEQYF TGCGCCAGCAGTGACCACCGGGACAAAACCTACGAGCAGTACTTC
- TRBJ1-2 TRBV28 14 - CASSDRTDVYGYTF TGTGCCAGCAGTGACAGGACCGACGTATATGGCTACACCTTC
- TRBJ2-7 TRBV27 17 - CASSPWYSRSAPYEQYF TGTGCCAGCAGCCCCTGGTATTCGCGGAGTGCGCCCTACGAGCAGTACTTC
few TRBJ1-2 TRBV5-4 17 - CASSLADRPKGNYGYTF TGTGCCAGCAGCTTGGCTGACAGGCCCAAGGGGAACTATGGCTACACCTTC
- TRBJ2-3 TRBV2 15 - CASRGQGLITDTQYF TGTGCCAGCAGGGGCCAAGGCTTGATCACAGATACGCAGTATTTT
- TRBJ1-1 TRBV5-5 16 - CASSFSPTGLNTEAFF TGTGCCAGCAGCTTTAGCCCTACAGGGTTAAACACTGAAGCTTTCTTT
once TRBJ2-5 TRBV11-2 16 - CASSQPLGRYQETQYF TGTGCCAGCAGCCAACCACTGGGGAGGTACCAAGAGACCCAGTACTTC
- TRBJ2-3 TRBV28 14 - CASSEGQRADTQYF TGTGCCAGCAGCGAGGGACAAAGGGCAGATACGCAGTATTTT
- TRBJ2-7 TRBV30 16 TRBD2 CAWRGISGGFSYEQYF TGTGCCTGGAGGGGGATTAGCGGGGGCTTTTCCTACGAGCAGTACTTC
- TRBJ1-3 TRBV7-2 17 TRBD1 CASSLDRSLNSGNTIYF TGTGCCAGCAGCTTGGACAGGAGCCTCAACTCTGGAAACACCATATATTTT
- TRBJ2-1 TRBV25-1 15 TRBD1 CASSENRGDYNEQFF TGTGCCAGCAGTGAAAACAGGGGTGATTACAATGAGCAGTTCTTC
- TRBJ2-1 TRBV5-1 13 - CASSLALYNEQFF TGCGCCAGCAGCTTGGCCTTATATAATGAGCAGTTCTTC
few TRBJ2-5 TRBV28 15 TRBD2 CASSPGGQGRETQYF TGTGCCAGCAGTCCGGGGGGGCAGGGGAGAGAGACCCAGTACTTC
once TRBJ2-3 TRBV7-2 14 - CASSPGTYTDTQYF TGTGCCAGCAGCCCCGGGACTTACACAGATACGCAGTATTTT
- TRBJ2-3 TRBV10-3 16 TRBD1 CAISESRTGKGDTQYF TGTGCCATCAGTGAGTCAAGGACAGGGAAGGGAGATACGCAGTATTTT
once TRBJ2-4 TRBV27 14 - CASSLSVRTDIQYF TGTGCCAGCAGTTTATCGGTAAGAACGGACATTCAGTACTTC
- TRBJ2-3 TRBV27 17 TRBD2 CASSLEGGTSGTDTQYF TGTGCCAGCAGTTTAGAAGGAGGGACTAGCGGCACAGATACGCAGTATTTT
- TRBJ1-4 TRBV4-1 17 - CASSQIGLGGANEKLFF TGCGCCAGCAGCCAAATAGGGTTAGGGGGTGCTAATGAAAAACTGTTTTTT
- TRBJ2-3 TRBV7-6 11 TRBD1 CASSRDRGWYF TGTGCCAGCAGCCGGGACAGGGGATGGTATTTT
- TRBJ2-1 TRBV19 14 - CASSIAGSSNEQFF TGTGCCAGTAGTATAGCCGGGAGTAGCAATGAGCAGTTCTTC
once TRBJ2-3 TRBV7-2 16 - CASSFSAVIPGDTQYF TGTGCCAGCAGTTTCAGTGCCGTGATTCCCGGGGATACGCAGTATTTT
- TRBJ2-1 TRBV7-2 13 - CASSFLSGDEQFF TGTGCCAGCAGCTTCCTTAGCGGCGATGAGCAGTTCTTC
- TRBJ2-1 TRBV11-3 16 TRBD2 CASSPGLAGGPDEQFF TGTGCCAGCAGCCCCGGACTAGCGGGAGGGCCTGATGAGCAGTTCTTC
- TRBJ2-1 TRBV6-5 16 TRBD2 CASSLSGTSGMNEQFF TGTGCCAGCAGTTTATCCGGGACTAGCGGGATGAATGAGCAGTTCTTC
- TRBJ2-7 TRBV18 14 - CASSPSTPSYEQYF TGTGCCAGCTCACCCTCGACACCTTCCTACGAGCAGTACTTC
few TRBJ2-4 TRBV28 13 TRBD1 CASSSGQANIQYF TGTGCCAGCAGTTCCGGACAGGCAAACATTCAGTACTTC
once TRBJ2-7 TRBV27 15 - CASSLSGIASYEQYF TGTGCCAGCAGTTTATCTGGCATTGCCTCCTACGAGCAGTACTTC
- TRBJ2-2 TRBV7-3 16 - CASSLNGGRNTGELFF TGTGCCAGCAGCTTAAACGGGGGTAGGAACACCGGGGAGCTGTTTTTT
once TRBJ1-3 TRBV30 14 - CAWSVPGEGNTIYF TGTGCCTGGAGTGTACCAGGGGAAGGAAACACCATATATTTT
- TRBJ2-1 TRBV5-1 16 TRBD2 CASSLGTSGIYNEQFF TGCGCCAGCAGCTTGGGGACTAGCGGGATATACAATGAGCAGTTCTTC
- TRBJ2-5 TRBV2 19 - CASSRLREESPFSKETQYF TGTGCCAGCAGTCGATTGCGGGAAGAATCCCCCTTTTCCAAAGAGACCCAGTACTTC
- TRBJ1-4 TRBV28 15 - CASSLVGSGYEKLFF TGTGCCAGCAGTTTAGTGGGTTCAGGTTATGAAAAACTGTTTTTT
few TRBJ2-1 TRBV5-8 17 TRBD2 CASSRSITTSGRPEQFF TGTGCCAGCAGCCGATCTATTACAACTAGCGGGAGACCTGAGCAGTTCTTC
- TRBJ1-5 TRBV27 15 TRBD1 CASSLNRGMDQPQHF TGTGCCAGCAGTTTAAACAGGGGGATGGATCAGCCCCAGCATTTT
- TRBJ2-1 TRBV6-1 15 - CASSVMSGSYNEQFF TGTGCCAGCAGTGTCATGTCGGGCTCCTACAATGAGCAGTTCTTC
- TRBJ1-3 TRBV6-6 16 TRBD1 CATLRTGGYSGNTIYF TGTGCCACCCTTAGGACAGGGGGTTACTCTGGAAACACCATATATTTT
once TRBJ1-5 TRBV10-2 13 - CASSRTDNQPQHF TGCGCCAGCAGCCGGACAGACAATCAGCCCCAGCATTTT
- TRBJ2-2 TRBV19 16 TRBD1 CASSIGTGGFTGELFF TGTGCCAGTAGTATAGGGACAGGGGGCTTCACCGGGGAGCTGTTTTTT
few TRBJ1-1 TRBV6-1 13 - CASSEIGRPEAFF TGTGCCAGCAGTGAAATCGGGAGGCCTGAAGCTTTCTTT
- TRBJ2-7 TRBV9 15 TRBD2 CASSGSGGRLNEQYF TGTGCCAGCAGCGGGAGCGGCGGGAGGTTGAACGAGCAGTACTTC
- TRBJ1-2 TRBV6-1 12 - CASSGRQRSDTF TGTGCCAGCAGTGGAAGACAGCGATCGGACACCTTC
few TRBJ2-1 TRBV28 14 TRBD2 CASSSGLVDNEQFF TGTGCCAGCAGTTCGGGACTAGTCGACAATGAGCAGTTCTTC